This note documents a single T cell receptor (beta chain) sequence. Antigen unknown. The V gene lost 3 bases and the J gene lost 2 bases, with 9 bases spanning the gap. The CDR3 extends over 14 amino acids. The V gene's germline CDR1 is KGHDR and CDR2 SFDVKD. Researchers used the Oncomine TCR Beta short-read assay to sequence DNA from cultured CD4+ T cells. Via MiXCR, TCRdb re-called the PCR reads, giving one row per CDR3 protein. Among just under 20,000 distinct CDR3 sequences, around 58% were seen once, and the ten largest hold less than 9.5%. Described treatment: roughly 11-day PBMC culture with coronavirus spike peptide pools or control peptides (ViraFEST assay). This sample was taken from a study of vaccination and CD4 T cells after COVID-19.

This chain links TRBV24-1 with TRBJ1-2; D is possibly TRBD1 (6 bases). Sample: CD4+ T cells from blood, cultured in vitro. The origin of this receptor is a human donor who had recovered from COVID-19. The CDR3 loop is CATSDPQGNYGYTF. CDR3 coding DNA: TGTGCCACCAGTGATCCACAGGGAAACTATGGCTACACCTTC.